Listed below are T cell receptor beta chains from one sample, sequenced in a study of blood T cell repertoires in COVID-19. Sequenced by immunoSEQ multiplex PCR; TCRdb stores in-frame clones only, minus some. The repertoire holds roughly 63,000 clones, with approximately 90% as singletons. Specimen: peripheral blood. Receptors originate from a man in his 60s with acute or convalescent COVID-19. Each CDR3 is given with its conserved first and last residue. A D gene is named only where the DNA matches it firmly. The size entry is marked missing in some rows and otherwise reads once, few, many or a size class.

TRBJ2-7,TRBV6-6,-,-,TGTGCCAGCAGTTGGGACTCGGCCCCCGGAATATACGAGCAGTACTTC,CASSWDSAPGIYEQYF
TRBJ2-3,TRBV10-3,TRBD2,-,TGTGCCATGGGACTAGCGGGAGGCGGTATAGATACGCAGTATTTT,CAMGLAGGGIDTQYF
TRBJ2-5,TRBV9,-,once,TGTGCCAGCAGCGTAGCCTCAGTACAAGAGACCCAGTACTTC,CASSVASVQETQYF
TRBJ1-2,TRBV7-9,TRBD1,-,TGTGCCAGCAGCACACAGGGGGACTATGGCTACACCTTC,CASSTQGDYGYTF
TRBJ2-2,TRBV5-1,-,-,TGCGCCAGCAGCTTGGACAGCCAGGCCGGGGAGCTGTTTTTT,CASSLDSQAGELFF
TRBJ1-1,TRBV7-9,TRBD1,-,TGTGCCAGCAGCCAATCAGGGGGCATTGAGAACACTGAAGCTTTCTTT,CASSQSGGIENTEAFF
TRBJ2-7,TRBV4-3,-,few,TGCGCCAGCAGCCAAGATCTTCAGGAGGCCTCCTACGAGCAGTACTTC,CASSQDLQEASYEQYF
TRBJ2-5,TRBV28,-,-,TGTGCCAGCAGTTTACAGGGTTGGGAGACCCAGTACTTC,CASSLQGWETQYF
TRBJ2-7,TRBV6-5,TRBD2,-,TGTGCCACGGGAGGGGGTTTCTCCTACGAGCAGTACTTC,CATGGGFSYEQYF
TRBJ2-5,TRBV5-1,TRBD1,-,TGCGCCAGCAGCTTTCCGGGACAGGCCGACCAAGAGACCCAGTACTTC,CASSFPGQADQETQYF
TRBJ2-3,TRBV5-1,TRBD1,-,TGCGCCAGCAGCCCTGGCCTTAGGACAGGGGGCAAGGTAACAGATACGCAGTATTTT,CASSPGLRTGGKVTDTQYF
TRBJ2-1,TRBV7-2,TRBD2,-,TGTGCCAGCAGCTTAGGAGCGGGAGTCCACAATGAGCAGTTCTTC,CASSLGAGVHNEQFF
TRBJ2-2,TRBV9,TRBD2,-,TGTGCCAGCAGCGTCCTAGCGGGAGAGTTCACCGGGGATCTGTTTTTT,CASSVLAGEFTGDLFF
TRBJ1-6,TRBV25-1,-,-,TGTGCCAGCAGTGCTAAAGCAGGGATCGGAAATTCACCCCTCCACTTT,CASSAKAGIGNSPLHF
TRBJ2-2,TRBV29-1,-,-,TGCAGCGTTGTTAGCACCGGGGAGCTGTTTTTT,CSVVSTGELFF
TRBJ1-3,TRBV7-8,-,-,TGTGCCAGCAGCTTAGGGGCGTACGTGGACAAGAGCTCTGGAAACACCATATATTTT,CASSLGAYVDKSSGNTIYF
TRBJ2-3,TRBV11-2,-,once,TGTGCCAGCAGCGACCCCCGCCGGGTTTTCCATACGCAGTATTTT,CASSDPRRVFHTQYF
TRBJ2-5,TRBV7-8,TRBD2,-,TGTGCCAGCAGCTGGACTAGGACTACCCAAGAGACCCAGTACTTC,CASSWTRTTQETQYF
TRBJ1-2,TRBV2,TRBD1,once,TGTGCCAGCAGTCCTCAGACAGGGTCCTATGGCTACACCTTC,CASSPQTGSYGYTF
TRBJ1-5,TRBV4-3,TRBD1,-,TGCGCCAGCAGCCAAACAGGGGATGGCAATCAGCCCCAGCATTTT,CASSQTGDGNQPQHF
TRBJ2-3,TRBV5-8,TRBD2,-,TGTGCCAGCAGCGGACTAGCGGGGGCAGATACGCAGTATTTT,CASSGLAGADTQYF
TRBJ2-5,TRBV11-2,-,few,TGTGCCAGCACTAACCTGGACTTCCAAGAGACCCAGTACTTC,CASTNLDFQETQYF
TRBJ1-2,TRBV24-1,-,once,TGTGCCACCAGTGAGGGGGGTCGGGGCTACACCTTC,CATSEGGRGYTF
TRBJ2-6,TRBV20-1,-,-,TGCAGTGCTAGTCTTACTGGGGCCAACGTCCTGACTTTC,CSASLTGANVLTF
TRBJ1-1,TRBV9,TRBD1,once,TGTGCCAGCAGCGCAATTGAACAGGGGGACACTGAAGCTTTCTTT,CASSAIEQGDTEAFF
TRBJ1-2,TRBV2,TRBD1,-,TGTGCCACAGACAGGGACTCTTTCAGGTACACCTTC,CATDRDSFRYTF
TRBJ2-1,TRBV6-5,TRBD1,-,TGTGCCAGCAGGGGGACAGGGGGCAATGAGCAGTTCTTC,CASRGTGGNEQFF
TRBJ1-2,TRBV5-1,-,-,TGCGCCAGCAGCGGCGGAACAGGGTCCTATGGCTACACCTTC,CASSGGTGSYGYTF
TRBJ2-7,TRBV27,TRBD1,-,TGTGCCAGCAGTTTTCCGGGACAGGGGGCCTACGAGCAGTACTTC,CASSFPGQGAYEQYF
TRBJ2-2,TRBV7-3,-,-,TGTGCCAGCAGCTTATTGCGGAACACCGGGGAGCTGTTTTTT,CASSLLRNTGELFF
TRBJ2-1,TRBV6-2/TRBV6-3,TRBD2,-,TGTGCCAGCAGTTACTCCGGGACTAGCGGGAGGTCCTATGAGCAGTTCTTC,CASSYSGTSGRSYEQFF
TRBJ2-7,TRBV7-8,TRBD1,-,TGTGCCAGCAGTTTGGACAGGGCGGGGGAGCAGTACTTC,CASSLDRAGEQYF
TRBJ1-5,TRBV6-6,TRBD1,once,TGTGCCAGCAGTCTTGGACAGGGGGCTTATAGCAATCAGCCCCAGCATTTT,CASSLGQGAYSNQPQHF
TRBJ2-7,TRBV5-1,-,-,TGCGCCAGCAGCAACACAGGGAACTCCTACGAGCAGTACTTC,CASSNTGNSYEQYF
TRBJ1-1,TRBV5-1,TRBD1,-,TGCGCCAGCAGTCTAAGACAGGGGACTGAAGCTTTCTTT,CASSLRQGTEAFF
TRBJ1-2,TRBV19,-,-,TGTGCCAGTAGACAGTTTGCCCCCTATGGCTACACCTTC,CASRQFAPYGYTF
TRBJ1-5,TRBV19,-,-,TGTGCCAGTAGTATGGCGGGGAGGGGCAATCAGCCCCAGCATTTT,CASSMAGRGNQPQHF
TRBJ1-4,TRBV19,-,-,TGTGCCAGTAGCCAGGGGATTAAGGAAAAACTGTTTTTT,CASSQGIKEKLFF
TRBJ2-7,TRBV6-2/TRBV6-3,-,-,TGTGCCAGCAGTTCCCCGGCAGGGGTCACCAACGAGCAGTACTTC,CASSSPAGVTNEQYF
TRBJ2-7,TRBV30,TRBD2,-,TGTGCCTGGATGGCGGGAGGGCCCTACGAGCAGTACTTC,CAWMAGGPYEQYF
TRBJ2-1,TRBV28,TRBD2,-,TGTGCCAGCAGTTTAGGCGGGACTAGTCAGTTCTTC,CASSLGGTSQFF
TRBJ2-5,TRBV20-1,-,-,TGCAGCGGACAGACCCAAGAGACCCAGTACTTC,CSGQTQETQYF
TRBJ2-1,TRBV11-3,TRBD2,-,TGTGCCAGCAGCTTAGTCGCTAGCGGATACAATGAGCAGTTCTTC,CASSLVASGYNEQFF
TRBJ1-1,TRBV6-1,-,once,TGTGCCAGCAGTGAAATGGTGAGCACTGAAGCTTTCTTT,CASSEMVSTEAFF
TRBJ1-1,TRBV7-9,TRBD1,-,TGTGCCAGCAGCTCCCGGACAGGGGGCAGTGAAGCTTTCTTT,CASSSRTGGSEAFF
TRBJ2-1,TRBV7-9,-,-,TGTGCCAGCAGCAGATATAAAGGTATGACAGCCGGACGGCAGTTCTTC,CASSRYKGMTAGRQFF
TRBJ1-2,TRBV28,TRBD1,once,TGTGCCAGCAGGGAACAGGGGGCGCATAACTATGGCTACACCTTC,CASREQGAHNYGYTF
TRBJ2-7,TRBV7-8,TRBD2,-,TGTGCCAGCAACCGAGGAGCGGGAGTATCCGACGAGCAGTACTTC,CASNRGAGVSDEQYF
TRBJ2-7,TRBV2,TRBD2,-,TGTGCCAGCAGTGAAGTAGCGGGAGTCTCCTACGAGCAGTACTTC,CASSEVAGVSYEQYF
TRBJ1-1,TRBV30,-,-,TGTGCCTGGGACCGACAGCAAAGCGTTGAAGCTTTCTTT,CAWDRQQSVEAFF